A selection of T cell receptor beta chains follows, all from one sample in a study of CD8 T cells in ankylosing spondylitis. TCRdb re-called the 5' RACE reads through MiXCR, storing one row per CDR3 protein. This table holds approximately 550,000 distinct CDR3 sequences, about 12% found once. The sample taken for sequencing was blood, either unsorted or a sorted T cell fraction (not recorded which). These receptors were taken from a male donor with ankylosing spondylitis. Each CDR3 is given with its conserved first and last residue. D genes are given only for firm matches. Some rows have no size entry. The others give once, few or many, or a class for an expanded clone.

size | D | J | V | CDR3 | DNA
- | - | TRBJ2-4 | TRBV20-1 | CSAEGLAKNIQYF | TGCAGTGCGGAGGGATTAGCCAAAAACATTCAGTACTTC
many | - | TRBJ2-5 | TRBV6-1 | CASSKGREETQYF | TGTGCCAGCAGTAAAGGACGGGAAGAGACCCAGTACTTC
many | TRBD1 | TRBJ2-1 | TRBV27 | CASDPGGLTNEQFF | TGTGCCAGCGATCCAGGGGGCCTGACCAATGAGCAGTTCTTC
- | TRBD2 | TRBJ2-1 | TRBV11-2 | CASSSRGGGTSGRGEQFF | TGTGCCAGCAGCTCAAGGGGGGGAGGGACTAGCGGGAGAGGTGAGCAGTTCTTC
- | - | TRBJ2-5 | TRBV29-1 | CSVIPQGRETQYF | TGCAGCGTTATCCCCCAGGGCCGGGAGACCCAGTACTTC
- | - | TRBJ1-2 | TRBV20-1 | CSARSGTAGYYGYTF | TGCAGTGCTAGATCCGGGACCGCGGGTTACTATGGCTACACCTTC
- | - | TRBJ2-5 | TRBV6-1 | CASSVATGEETQYF | TGTGCCAGCAGTGTGGCTACAGGTGAAGAGACCCAGTACTTC
few | TRBD2 | TRBJ2-1 | TRBV4-2 | CASSPYLSGRVYNEQFF | TGTGCCAGCAGCCCATACCTCAGCGGGAGGGTCTACAATGAGCAGTTCTTC
few | - | TRBJ2-7 | TRBV6-2/TRBV6-3 | CASSYAPYEQYF | TGTGCCAGCAGTTACGCCCCCTACGAGCAGTACTTC
few | TRBD2 | TRBJ2-1 | TRBV2 | CASSERSGSGNEQFF | TGTGCCAGCAGTGAAAGAAGCGGGAGTGGGAATGAGCAGTTCTTC
- | - | TRBJ2-1 | TRBV20-1 | CSPRESRYNEQFF | TGCAGCCCTCGGGAGTCGCGGTACAATGAGCAGTTCTTC
many | - | TRBJ2-3 | TRBV20-1 | CSARDREGATDTQYF | TGCAGTGCTAGAGATCGGGAGGGGGCCACAGATACGCAGTATTTT
many | - | TRBJ2-1 | TRBV24-1 | CATSDFSPWTESNEQFF | TGTGCCACCAGTGATTTCTCGCCGTGGACAGAATCCAATGAGCAGTTCTTC
- | - | TRBJ2-2 | TRBV20-1 | CSARDWETGELFF | TGCAGTGCTAGAGACTGGGAAACCGGGGAGCTGTTTTTT
many | - | TRBJ2-1 | TRBV29-1 | CSVDSYNEQFF | TGCAGCGTTGACTCCTACAATGAGCAGTTCTTC
- | - | TRBJ2-7 | TRBV20-1 | CSATILNLYEQYF | TGCAGTGCTACCATCCTAAATCTCTACGAGCAGTACTTC
- | - | TRBJ1-6 | TRBV7-9 | CASSLEVFRNSPLHF | TGTGCCAGCAGCTTAGAGGTCTTCAGGAATTCACCCCTCCACTTT
few | - | TRBJ1-1 | TRBV7-8 | CASSSTTGFVAEAFF | TGTGCCAGCAGCTCAACTACAGGGTTTGTCGCTGAAGCTTTCTTT
many | - | TRBJ1-1 | TRBV5-1 | CASSLASGLNTEAFF | TGCGCCAGCAGCTTGGCTTCGGGCTTGAACACTGAAGCTTTCTTT
- | TRBD1 | TRBJ1-1 | TRBV30 | CAWSVQGGTFF | TGTGCCTGGAGTGTTCAGGGGGGGACTTTCTTT
many | - | TRBJ2-1 | TRBV20-1 | CSARPIQAWGLNEQFF | TGCAGTGCTAGACCCATCCAGGCGTGGGGCCTCAATGAGCAGTTCTTC
many | - | TRBJ2-1 | TRBV5-1 | CASSSTLGSDSYNEQFF | TGCGCCAGCAGCTCAACGCTGGGTAGCGATTCCTACAATGAGCAGTTCTTC
- | TRBD2 | TRBJ2-1 | TRBV20-1 | CSAPPLAGVEEQFF | TGCAGTGCTCCCCCCCTAGCGGGAGTTGAGGAGCAGTTCTTC
many | - | TRBJ2-1 | TRBV5-1 | CASSLRGDEQFF | TGCGCCAGCAGCTTGAGAGGGGATGAGCAGTTCTTC
- | - | TRBJ1-1 | TRBV20-1 | CSARRRGGTEAFF | TGCAGTGCTAGAAGGCGAGGGGGCACTGAAGCTTTCTTT
few | TRBD1 | TRBJ2-5 | TRBV20-1 | CSARYTGVKETQYF | TGCAGTGCTAGATATACAGGGGTCAAAGAGACCCAGTACTTC
- | - | TRBJ2-3 | TRBV7-9 | CASTKDTTDTQYF | TGTGCCAGCACCAAGGACACCACAGATACGCAGTATTTT
- | TRBD2 | TRBJ2-1 | TRBV5-1 | CASSNPQASGSGRGNEQFF | TGCGCCAGCAGCAACCCCCAGGCTAGCGGGAGTGGGAGGGGAAATGAGCAGTTCTTC
few | - | TRBJ2-6 | TRBV29-1 | CSVSFSGANVLTF | TGCAGCGTTTCCTTCTCTGGGGCCAACGTCCTGACTTTC
few | TRBD2 | TRBJ2-2 | TRBV27 | CASSLTSGRSAGELFF | TGTGCCAGCAGTTTAACTAGCGGGAGAAGTGCCGGGGAGCTGTTTTTT
few | - | TRBJ2-1 | TRBV7-2 | CASSRPRFGVAEQFF | TGTGCCAGCAGCCGGCCGAGGTTTGGGGTTGCTGAGCAGTTCTTC
few | - | TRBJ1-5 | TRBV20-1 | CSARTVSNQPQHF | TGCAGTGCCCGGACAGTTAGCAATCAGCCCCAGCATTTT
few | - | TRBJ1-1 | TRBV30 | CAWSESHRTTEAFF | TGTGCCTGGAGTGAATCCCACAGAACCACTGAAGCTTTCTTT
few | - | TRBJ2-6 | TRBV5-1 | CASGLGGSGANVLTF | TGCGCCAGCGGACTAGGGGGCTCTGGGGCCAACGTCCTGACTTTC
few | - | TRBJ2-3 | TRBV5-1 | CASSRGENLTDTQYF | TGCGCCAGCAGCCGTGGGGAAAATCTCACAGATACGCAGTATTTT
- | - | TRBJ2-1 | TRBV7-9 | CASSLNPALQFF | TGTGCCAGCAGCTTAAACCCCGCATTGCAGTTCTTC
- | - | TRBJ2-1 | TRBV5-6 | CASSFRSGTQYNEQFF | TGTGCCAGCAGCTTCAGATCGGGGACGCAGTACAATGAGCAGTTCTTC
many | - | TRBJ1-5 | TRBV10-3 | CAISEDSNQPQHF | TGTGCCATCAGTGAGGATAGCAATCAGCCCCAGCATTTT
- | - | TRBJ1-1 | TRBV20-1 | CSARHRDVEAFF | TGCAGTGCTAGACACCGGGACGTTGAAGCTTTCTTT
- | - | TRBJ2-1 | TRBV5-5 | CASSFSPGSYNEQFF | TGTGCCAGCAGCTTTAGTCCAGGCTCCTACAATGAGCAGTTCTTC
- | TRBD2 | TRBJ2-5 | TRBV20-1 | CSASSGSGQETQYF | TGCAGTGCTTCTAGCGGGAGCGGGCAAGAGACCCAGTACTTC
few | TRBD2 | TRBJ2-3 | TRBV20-1 | CSAEPGGRTDTQYF | TGCAGTGCGGAGCCCGGCGGGAGAACCGATACGCAGTATTTT
many | - | TRBJ2-1 | TRBV11-2 | CASSLEGPFLNNEQFF | TGTGCCAGCAGCTTAGAGGGGCCCTTCCTAAACAATGAGCAGTTCTTC
- | TRBD1 | TRBJ1-6 | TRBV5-1 | CASSSVPGQETNSPLHF | TGCGCCAGCAGCTCCGTACCGGGACAGGAGACTAATTCACCCCTCCACTTT
- | - | TRBJ1-1 | TRBV27 | CASSLNRASNTEAFF | TGTGCCAGCAGTTTAAACAGGGCCTCGAACACTGAAGCTTTCTTT